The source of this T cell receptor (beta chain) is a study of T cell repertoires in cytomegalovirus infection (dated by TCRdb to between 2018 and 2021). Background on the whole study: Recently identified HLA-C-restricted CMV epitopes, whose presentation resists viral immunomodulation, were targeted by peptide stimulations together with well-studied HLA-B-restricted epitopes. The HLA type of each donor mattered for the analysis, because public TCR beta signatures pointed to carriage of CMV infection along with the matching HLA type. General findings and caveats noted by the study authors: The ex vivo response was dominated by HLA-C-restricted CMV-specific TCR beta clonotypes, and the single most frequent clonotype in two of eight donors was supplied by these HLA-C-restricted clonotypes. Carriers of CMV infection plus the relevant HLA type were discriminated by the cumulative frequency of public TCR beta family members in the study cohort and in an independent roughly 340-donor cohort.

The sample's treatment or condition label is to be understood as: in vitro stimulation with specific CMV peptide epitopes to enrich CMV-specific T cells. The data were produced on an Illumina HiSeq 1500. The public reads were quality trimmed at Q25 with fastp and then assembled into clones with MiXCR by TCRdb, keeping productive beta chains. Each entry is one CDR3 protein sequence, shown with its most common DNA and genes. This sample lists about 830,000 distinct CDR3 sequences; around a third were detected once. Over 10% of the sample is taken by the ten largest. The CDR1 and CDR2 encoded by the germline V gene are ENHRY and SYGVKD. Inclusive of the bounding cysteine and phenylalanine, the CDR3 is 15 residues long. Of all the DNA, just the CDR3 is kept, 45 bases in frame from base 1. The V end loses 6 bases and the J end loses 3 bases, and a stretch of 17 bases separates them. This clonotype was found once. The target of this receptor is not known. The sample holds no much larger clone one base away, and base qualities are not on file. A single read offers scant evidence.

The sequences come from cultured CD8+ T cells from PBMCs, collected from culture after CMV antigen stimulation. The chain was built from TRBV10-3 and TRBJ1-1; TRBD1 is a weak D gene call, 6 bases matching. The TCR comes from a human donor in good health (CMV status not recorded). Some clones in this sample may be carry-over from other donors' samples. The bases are TGTGCCATCAGCCGAACAGGGTCGCAGGACACTGAAGCTTTCTTT. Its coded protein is CAISRTGSQDTEAFF.